This TCR beta chain was captured by sequencing in a study of metastatic and nonmetastatic thyroid tumors. The wider study: Where malignant and benign thyroid patients were concerned, repertoires were compared across blood and tumor or nodule tissue. Study-wide findings and caveats: The reported finding was significantly higher TCR beta diversity in malignant thyroid tumors relative to benign nodules, in blood and tumor.

Study processing details: The study's classifier, a distant-metastasis tool for papillary thyroid cancer, was built using CDR3 differences across clinicopathological groups. TCRdb reanalyzed the PCR reads with MiXCR. The V and J calls were not made by the authors but by TCRdb's processing. The top ten clones hold approximately 21% of a sample with approximately 23,000 clones, 36% of them seen once. Among the patients, none had received any treatment before thyroid surgery. As for this clone: Its target is not known.

The sequenced sample was blood. The receptor's source is a male donor with papillary thyroid cancer or a benign thyroid nodule (not recorded which). Some clones in this sample may be carry-over from other donors' samples.

The CDR3, as DNA: TGTGCCAGCAGCTCCGGACTAGCGGGAGGGTTGGAGCAGTTCTTC. This gives the protein CASSSGLAGGLEQFF. J is TRBJ2-1 and V is TRBV9; 15 positions agree with TRBD2. The CDR3 sequence is 15 residues long. CDR1 is SGDLS and CDR2 is YYNGEE in the germline V gene. Trimming took 4 bases from V and 10 from J; bases not matched to a gene: 6.